This is a list of T cell receptor beta chains from one sample in a study of identical twins. TCRdb independently ran MiXCR on the 5' RACE reads; one entry per CDR3 protein. Here the sample spans about 240,000 distinct CDR3 sequences, over 9.5% being singletons. Sequenced material: memory T cells sorted from blood. The source of these receptors is a man in his fifties or sixties in good health. Each CDR3 is given with its conserved first and last residue. A D gene is named only where the DNA matches it firmly. Expanded clones are given a class, and other clones once, few, many or no size at all.

clone size: NA
J gene: TRBJ2-7
D gene: TRBD1
V gene: TRBV5-8
CDR3 DNA: TGTGCCAGCAGCCCGATTGACAGGGGGGCGTACGAGCAGTACTTC
CDR3 protein: CASSPIDRGAYEQYF

clone size: many
J gene: TRBJ2-3
D gene: NA
V gene: TRBV20-1
CDR3 DNA: TGCAGTGCTAGAGAGCTGATGGGGGACACCCGCACAGATACGCAGTATTTT
CDR3 protein: CSARELMGDTRTDTQYF

clone size: many
J gene: TRBJ1-5
D gene: TRBD1
V gene: TRBV12-3/TRBV12-4
CDR3 DNA: TGTGCCAGCAGTTTCGGACAGGGGAGGTCCGAGCCCCAGCATTTT
CDR3 protein: CASSFGQGRSEPQHF

clone size: NA
J gene: TRBJ2-1
D gene: TRBD2
V gene: TRBV9
CDR3 DNA: TGTGCCAGCAGCAAATCCCTAGCGGCTTTCGACAATGAGCAGTTCTTC
CDR3 protein: CASSKSLAAFDNEQFF

clone size: once
J gene: TRBJ1-2
D gene: NA
V gene: TRBV6-2/TRBV6-3
CDR3 DNA: TGTGCCAGCAGTACACACAACTATGGCTACACCTTC
CDR3 protein: CASSTHNYGYTF

clone size: many
J gene: TRBJ1-4
D gene: NA
V gene: TRBV5-6
CDR3 DNA: TGTGCCAGCAGCTTGGGGGCAGTATATAATGAAAAACTGTTTTTT
CDR3 protein: CASSLGAVYNEKLFF

clone size: many
J gene: TRBJ2-2
D gene: NA
V gene: TRBV9
CDR3 DNA: TGTGCCAGCAGCTTTGGAAGGAGGAACACCGGGGAGCTGTTTTTT
CDR3 protein: CASSFGRRNTGELFF

clone size: few
J gene: TRBJ2-2
D gene: NA
V gene: TRBV2
CDR3 DNA: TGTGCCAGCAAAGAGGGGAAAAGGGCCGGGGAGCTGTTTTTT
CDR3 protein: CASKEGKRAGELFF

clone size: many
J gene: TRBJ2-3
D gene: NA
V gene: TRBV20-1
CDR3 DNA: TGCAGTGCTAGAGGTGGCTTGGTGGGGCAGTATTTT
CDR3 protein: CSARGGLVGQYF

clone size: many
J gene: TRBJ2-2
D gene: NA
V gene: TRBV10-1
CDR3 DNA: TGCGCCAGCAGGGCGGACGGCACCGGGGAGCTGTTTTTT
CDR3 protein: CASRADGTGELFF

clone size: NA
J gene: TRBJ2-5
D gene: TRBD2
V gene: TRBV12-3/TRBV12-4
CDR3 DNA: TGTGCCAGCAGTTGGAGCGGGAAAGGGGAGACCCAGTACTTC
CDR3 protein: CASSWSGKGETQYF

clone size: many
J gene: TRBJ2-7
D gene: TRBD1
V gene: TRBV6-5
CDR3 DNA: TGTGCCAGCAGTTACGGGACAGGGGGAGTCGAGCAGTACTTC
CDR3 protein: CASSYGTGGVEQYF

clone size: NA
J gene: TRBJ2-7
D gene: TRBD1
V gene: TRBV7-9
CDR3 DNA: TGTGCCAGCAGCTTCTGGGACAGCTTCCCCCACGAGCAGTACTTC
CDR3 protein: CASSFWDSFPHEQYF

clone size: many
J gene: TRBJ2-1
D gene: NA
V gene: TRBV5-1
CDR3 DNA: TGCGCCAGCAGCTTGGCCTTAGTGGAGAATGGGCAGTTCTTC
CDR3 protein: CASSLALVENGQFF

clone size: many
J gene: TRBJ2-2
D gene: NA
V gene: TRBV28
CDR3 DNA: TGTGCCAGCAGGACCTCGGGCGGGGAGCTGTTTTTT
CDR3 protein: CASRTSGGELFF

clone size: NA
J gene: TRBJ2-7
D gene: NA
V gene: TRBV6-2/TRBV6-3
CDR3 DNA: TGTGCCAGCAGTTACGGTCCGTTTTCTCGCTCCTACGAGCAGTACTTC
CDR3 protein: CASSYGPFSRSYEQYF

clone size: NA
J gene: TRBJ1-2
D gene: TRBD1
V gene: TRBV14
CDR3 DNA: TGTGCCAGCAGCCAAGACGTAGGACAGGGTTATGGCTACACCTTC
CDR3 protein: CASSQDVGQGYGYTF

clone size: few
J gene: TRBJ2-2
D gene: NA
V gene: TRBV20-1
CDR3 DNA: TGCAGTGCTCAGGAGGGGGCAATGAACACCGGGGAGCTGTTTTTT
CDR3 protein: CSAQEGAMNTGELFF

clone size: few
J gene: TRBJ1-4
D gene: NA
V gene: TRBV2
CDR3 DNA: TGTGCCAGCAGTGAGGACCTCCCCCAACTGTTTTTT
CDR3 protein: CASSEDLPQLFF

clone size: NA
J gene: TRBJ2-5
D gene: TRBD1
V gene: TRBV20-1
CDR3 DNA: TGCAGTGCTAGAGATTTTAACAGGGGCGGCGAGACCCAGTACTTC
CDR3 protein: CSARDFNRGGETQYF

clone size: many
J gene: TRBJ1-1
D gene: NA
V gene: TRBV3-1
CDR3 DNA: TGTGCCAGCAGCCACCACAGGGTGGGCACTGAAGCTTTCTTT
CDR3 protein: CASSHHRVGTEAFF

clone size: NA
J gene: TRBJ2-5
D gene: TRBD1
V gene: TRBV18
CDR3 DNA: TGTGCCAGCTCACTACAGGGGGCCCAAGAGACCCAGTACTTC
CDR3 protein: CASSLQGAQETQYF

clone size: few
J gene: TRBJ1-5
D gene: TRBD1
V gene: TRBV7-8
CDR3 DNA: TGTGCCAGCAGCTTACTCGGGACAGGGGGCAATCAGCCCCAGCATTTT
CDR3 protein: CASSLLGTGGNQPQHF

clone size: NA
J gene: TRBJ2-7
D gene: NA
V gene: TRBV3-1
CDR3 DNA: TGTGCCAGCAGCCAGCAGGGTACCTACGAGCAGTACTTC
CDR3 protein: CASSQQGTYEQYF

clone size: medium-sized
J gene: TRBJ1-5
D gene: TRBD1
V gene: TRBV7-9
CDR3 DNA: TGTGCCAGCAGCTTAGACAGGGGTCCAGGTAATCAGCCCCAGCATTTT
CDR3 protein: CASSLDRGPGNQPQHF

clone size: many
J gene: TRBJ2-2
D gene: NA
V gene: TRBV5-1
CDR3 DNA: TGCGCCAGCAGCTTGGAACCCAGCTCCGCGTATTCCGGGGAGCTGTTTTTT
CDR3 protein: CASSLEPSSAYSGELFF

clone size: NA
J gene: TRBJ2-7
D gene: NA
V gene: TRBV12-3/TRBV12-4
CDR3 DNA: TGTGCCAGCAGCCCGGACAGAACCTACGAGCAGTACTTC
CDR3 protein: CASSPDRTYEQYF

clone size: few
J gene: TRBJ2-5
D gene: TRBD2
V gene: TRBV5-1
CDR3 DNA: TGCGCCAGCAGCTTGGATTTCGGGGGGTCCTCTTTCAAGTACTTC
CDR3 protein: CASSLDFGGSSFKYF

clone size: many
J gene: TRBJ2-1
D gene: TRBD1
V gene: TRBV10-3
CDR3 DNA: TGTGCCATCAGCCTGGGCTCCGGGACAGGGAGCTACAATGAGCAGTTCTTC
CDR3 protein: CAISLGSGTGSYNEQFF

clone size: NA
J gene: TRBJ2-7
D gene: TRBD2
V gene: TRBV3-1
CDR3 DNA: TGTGCCAGCAGCCAAGTAGCGGGGGCCGGCTACGAGCAGTACTTC
CDR3 protein: CASSQVAGAGYEQYF

clone size: many
J gene: TRBJ2-3
D gene: NA
V gene: TRBV11-1
CDR3 DNA: TGTGCCAGCAGCCTATCGGCCTCAGATACGCAGTATTTT
CDR3 protein: CASSLSASDTQYF

clone size: NA
J gene: TRBJ2-3
D gene: NA
V gene: TRBV2
CDR3 DNA: TGTGCCAGCAGGGAGGCGGGAGATACGCAGTATTTT
CDR3 protein: CASREAGDTQYF

clone size: few
J gene: TRBJ1-5
D gene: TRBD1
V gene: TRBV9
CDR3 DNA: TGTGCCAGCAGCGTAGACGGGGGACAGGGCGGTCAGCCCCAGCATTTT
CDR3 protein: CASSVDGGQGGQPQHF

clone size: many
J gene: TRBJ1-2
D gene: TRBD1
V gene: TRBV28
CDR3 DNA: TGTGCCAGCAGTTTCGCGAGGGACAGGGGATTCAACTATGGCTACACCTTC
CDR3 protein: CASSFARDRGFNYGYTF

clone size: many
J gene: TRBJ2-7
D gene: NA
V gene: TRBV12-3/TRBV12-4
CDR3 DNA: TGTGCCAGCAGTTCGGGTCCTGGCGTCGAGCAGTACTTC
CDR3 protein: CASSSGPGVEQYF

clone size: few
J gene: TRBJ2-2
D gene: NA
V gene: TRBV5-4
CDR3 DNA: TGTGCCAGCAGTTTAGCGGTGGTCGGGGAGCTGTTTTTT
CDR3 protein: CASSLAVVGELFF

clone size: many
J gene: TRBJ2-1
D gene: TRBD1
V gene: TRBV20-1
CDR3 DNA: TGCAGTGCTGGGGGACAGGGGTCCTACAATGAGCAGTTCTTC
CDR3 protein: CSAGGQGSYNEQFF

clone size: many
J gene: TRBJ2-5
D gene: NA
V gene: TRBV24-1
CDR3 DNA: TGTGCCACCAGTGATTTGGAGACCCAGTACTTC
CDR3 protein: CATSDLETQYF

clone size: NA
J gene: TRBJ2-7
D gene: TRBD1
V gene: TRBV7-9
CDR3 DNA: TGTGCCAGCAGCCACACAGGGACAGGGTATTCCTACGAGCAGTACTTC
CDR3 protein: CASSHTGTGYSYEQYF

clone size: NA
J gene: TRBJ1-5
D gene: NA
V gene: TRBV6-2/TRBV6-3
CDR3 DNA: TGTGCCAACTACTCAAGGGGTTATAGCAATCAGCCCCAGCATTTT
CDR3 protein: CANYSRGYSNQPQHF

clone size: many
J gene: TRBJ1-4
D gene: NA
V gene: TRBV5-1
CDR3 DNA: TGCGCCAGCAGCTTCCGTGCAACAACTAATGAAAAACTGTTTTTT
CDR3 protein: CASSFRATTNEKLFF

clone size: few
J gene: TRBJ2-3
D gene: TRBD2
V gene: TRBV20-1
CDR3 DNA: TGCAGTGCCCAGCGAGCTCTAGCGGGGAAGGCAGATACGCAGTATTTT
CDR3 protein: CSAQRALAGKADTQYF

clone size: few
J gene: TRBJ1-6
D gene: NA
V gene: TRBV12-3/TRBV12-4
CDR3 DNA: TGTGCCAGCAGAATGGTCAGTTATAATTCACCCCTCCACTTT
CDR3 protein: CASRMVSYNSPLHF

clone size: many
J gene: TRBJ2-5
D gene: NA
V gene: TRBV5-1
CDR3 DNA: TGCGCCAGCAGCTTGGAGGGGCGCAAAGAGACCCAGTACTTC
CDR3 protein: CASSLEGRKETQYF

clone size: NA
J gene: TRBJ1-6
D gene: NA
V gene: TRBV4-1
CDR3 DNA: TGCGCCAGCAGCCAAGGGGCAGGCAATTCACCCCTCCACTTT
CDR3 protein: CASSQGAGNSPLHF

clone size: many
J gene: TRBJ1-1
D gene: NA
V gene: TRBV4-3
CDR3 DNA: TGCGCCAGCAGCCAATCCGGGACTCAGAACACTGAAGCTTTCTTT
CDR3 protein: CASSQSGTQNTEAFF

clone size: many
J gene: TRBJ2-3
D gene: TRBD2
V gene: TRBV7-2
CDR3 DNA: TGTGCCAGCAGCTTAGTGAGCGGGGCGGGAGAAGATACGCAGTATTTT
CDR3 protein: CASSLVSGAGEDTQYF

clone size: many
J gene: TRBJ2-7
D gene: TRBD1
V gene: TRBV4-2
CDR3 DNA: TGTGCCAGCAGCCAAGTGTCGGCAGGGGGTTCCTACGAGCAGTACTTC
CDR3 protein: CASSQVSAGGSYEQYF

clone size: NA
J gene: TRBJ2-7
D gene: TRBD2
V gene: TRBV7-2
CDR3 DNA: TGTGCCAGCAGCTTAGCTCTGGCTAGCGGGAGCTACGAGCAGTACTTC
CDR3 protein: CASSLALASGSYEQYF

clone size: many
J gene: TRBJ1-1
D gene: NA
V gene: TRBV6-1
CDR3 DNA: TGTGCCAGCAGCTTAGGACCTCGAACTGAAGCTTTCTTT
CDR3 protein: CASSLGPRTEAFF

clone size: many
J gene: TRBJ2-2
D gene: NA
V gene: TRBV20-1
CDR3 DNA: TGCAGTGCTAGAGACCTATACACCGGGGAGCTGTTTTTT
CDR3 protein: CSARDLYTGELFF

clone size: many
J gene: TRBJ2-7
D gene: TRBD1
V gene: TRBV15
CDR3 DNA: TGTGCCACCAGCAGAGATAGGGGGCAGGGGCTTCCACGGAGCTCCTACGAGCAGTACTTC
CDR3 protein: CATSRDRGQGLPRSSYEQYF

clone size: few
J gene: TRBJ2-7
D gene: NA
V gene: TRBV10-3
CDR3 DNA: TGTGCCATCAGTGAGGACCCCGGCAGAATGAGCTCCTACGAGCAGTACTTC
CDR3 protein: CAISEDPGRMSSYEQYF

clone size: few
J gene: TRBJ2-7
D gene: NA
V gene: TRBV20-1
CDR3 DNA: TGCAGTGCCACGGAGGAGGGGACCTCCTACGAGCAGTACTTC
CDR3 protein: CSATEEGTSYEQYF

clone size: NA
J gene: TRBJ1-2
D gene: NA
V gene: TRBV9
CDR3 DNA: TGTGCCAGCAGCGTAGACTGGGCCTATGGCTACACCTTC
CDR3 protein: CASSVDWAYGYTF

clone size: many
J gene: TRBJ2-1
D gene: TRBD2
V gene: TRBV11-2
CDR3 DNA: TGTGCCAGCAGCTTAGACCGAGGGACTAGCGGGAGGGCCCTAGACTATGAGCAGTTCTTC
CDR3 protein: CASSLDRGTSGRALDYEQFF

clone size: few
J gene: TRBJ2-2
D gene: NA
V gene: TRBV2
CDR3 DNA: TGTGCCAGCAGTGGGCTAGCTCATTACACCGGGGAGCTGTTTTTT
CDR3 protein: CASSGLAHYTGELFF

clone size: many
J gene: TRBJ2-7
D gene: TRBD2
V gene: TRBV28
CDR3 DNA: TGTGCCAGCAGAAATAGCGGGAGGGGATACGAGCAGTACTTC
CDR3 protein: CASRNSGRGYEQYF

clone size: few
J gene: TRBJ1-6
D gene: NA
V gene: TRBV7-9
CDR3 DNA: TGTGCCAGCAGCTTAGCTTCCCCCATAGATTCACCCCTCCACTTT
CDR3 protein: CASSLASPIDSPLHF